This T cell receptor beta chain emerged from a study of cytotoxic CD8 clonotypes in ibrutinib-treated CLL. Study background: After treatment lasting a median roughly 12 months, range 6 to 36, response samples were collected.

The length of the CDR3 is 13 residues. Per the germline V gene, CDR1 is MNHEY and CDR2 is SVGAGI. V was clipped by 7 bases and J by 5 bases, with 13 bases between them. Study-wide results and limits: Higher clonality was seen at ibrutinib response and a return toward baseline at progression.

Assay: immunoSEQ multiplex PCR; the TCRdb copy retains only in-frame clones and omits some. The repertoire holds about 50,000 clones, with over 65% as singletons. On this clone itself: The antigen remains undetermined.

The input for sequencing was PBMCs, taken after 24 months of ibrutinib treatment. This receptor was taken from a human donor with chronic lymphocytic leukemia. The rearrangement uses TRBV6-5 and TRBJ2-3, with D hard to call. The CDR3 nucleotides read TGTGCCAGCACCACGATCGGGCGAGATACGCAGTATTTT. Amino acid sequence: CASTTIGRDTQYF.